The present TCR beta chain was sequenced within a study of blood T cell repertoires in COVID-19. Overall study: Sites in the United States, Italy and Spain provided acute and convalescent COVID-19 samples. Sources were T cells, B-cell-depleted T cells, or PBMCs; the material itself was cDNA or gDNA.

The germline V and J ends were trimmed by 10 bases and 0 bases, with 9 bases remaining between them. The length of the CDR3 is 13 residues. Germline V CDR1 and CDR2: LGHDT, YNNKEL (reference sequence). Per the authors' pipeline: It was from reference gene primer amplification that nucleated cell counts were estimated. Some clones are missing from TCRdb's copy, which holds only in-frame ones; the method was immunoSEQ multiplex PCR. V, J and clone size derive from that table, while D and trimming were established from the DNA sequence. The data show 150,000 to 200,000 clones, with 75% to 85% seen just once and approximately 12% held by the top ten.

The chain couples TRBV3-1 (or the pseudogene TRBV3-2) to TRBJ1-4, with a weak D call TRBD1 (5 bases). The origin of this receptor is a woman aged 80 or over with COVID-19, enrolled during active disease. The sequencing sample was made of peripheral blood. As DNA, the CDR3 is TGTGCCACCCGGGGGGCAACTAATGAAAAACTGTTTTTT. This translates into CATRGATNEKLFF.